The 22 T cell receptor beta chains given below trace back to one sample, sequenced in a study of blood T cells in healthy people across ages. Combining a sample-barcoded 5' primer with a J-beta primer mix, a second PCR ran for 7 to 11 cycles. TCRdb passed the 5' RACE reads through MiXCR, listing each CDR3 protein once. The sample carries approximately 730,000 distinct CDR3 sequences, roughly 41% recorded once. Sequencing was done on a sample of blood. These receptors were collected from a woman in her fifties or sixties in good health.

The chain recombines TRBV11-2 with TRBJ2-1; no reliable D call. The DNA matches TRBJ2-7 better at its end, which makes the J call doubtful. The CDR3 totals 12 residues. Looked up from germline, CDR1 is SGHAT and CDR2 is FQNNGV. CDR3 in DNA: TGTGCCAGCAGCTTACAGATCAATGAGCAGTACTTC. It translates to CASSLQINEQYF.

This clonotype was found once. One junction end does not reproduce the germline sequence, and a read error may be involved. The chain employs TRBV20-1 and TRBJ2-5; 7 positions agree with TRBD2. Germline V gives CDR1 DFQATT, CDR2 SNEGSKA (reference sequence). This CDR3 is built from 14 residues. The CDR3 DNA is TGTAGTGCGTTAGCTTTGCGGGGAGGGGAGACCCAGTACTTC. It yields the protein CSALALRGGETQYF.

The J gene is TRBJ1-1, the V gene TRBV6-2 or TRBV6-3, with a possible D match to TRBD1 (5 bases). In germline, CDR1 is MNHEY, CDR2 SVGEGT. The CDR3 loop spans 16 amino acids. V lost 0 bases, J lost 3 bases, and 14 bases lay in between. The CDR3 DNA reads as TGTGCCAGCAGTTACTCCTTTGGGGGGGTGGACACTGAAGCTTTCTTT. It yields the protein CASSYSFGGVDTEAFF.

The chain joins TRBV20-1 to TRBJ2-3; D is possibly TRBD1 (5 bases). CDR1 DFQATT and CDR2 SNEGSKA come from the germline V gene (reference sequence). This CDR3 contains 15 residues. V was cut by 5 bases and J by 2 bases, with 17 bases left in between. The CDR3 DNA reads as TGCAGTGCTGAGACAGTCGGACGGATCACAGATACGCAGTATTTT. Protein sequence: CSAETVGRITDTQYF.

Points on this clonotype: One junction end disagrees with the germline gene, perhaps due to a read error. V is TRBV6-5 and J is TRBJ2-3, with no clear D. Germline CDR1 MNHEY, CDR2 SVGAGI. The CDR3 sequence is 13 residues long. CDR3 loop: CVSSYDHTDTQYF. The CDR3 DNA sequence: TGTGTCAGCAGTTACGATCACACAGATACGCAGTATTTT.

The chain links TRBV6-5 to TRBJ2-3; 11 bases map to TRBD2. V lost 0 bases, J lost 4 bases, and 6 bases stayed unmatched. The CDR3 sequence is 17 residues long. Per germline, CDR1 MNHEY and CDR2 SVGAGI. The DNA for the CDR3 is TGTGCCAGCAGTTACTCGTTAGCGGGGGGGCTCCCAGATACGCAGTATTTT. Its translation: CASSYSLAGGLPDTQYF.

CDR3 region: CASSESGKGNEQFF. Written as DNA, the CDR3 is TGTGCCAGCAGTGAGTCGGGGAAAGGAAATGAGCAGTTCTTC. The chain joins TRBV2 to TRBJ2-1; possible D gene TRBD2, 5 bases. The CDR3 length is 14 residues. Trimming cost V 3 bases and J 7 bases, with 13 bases left between them. Germline loops: CDR1 SNHLY, CDR2 FYNNEI.

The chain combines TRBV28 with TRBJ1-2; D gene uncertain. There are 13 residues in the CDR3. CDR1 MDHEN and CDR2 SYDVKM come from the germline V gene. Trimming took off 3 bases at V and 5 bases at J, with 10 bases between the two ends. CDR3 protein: CASSFSSSYGYTF. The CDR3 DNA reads TGTGCCAGCAGTTTTAGTTCGTCTTATGGCTACACCTTC.

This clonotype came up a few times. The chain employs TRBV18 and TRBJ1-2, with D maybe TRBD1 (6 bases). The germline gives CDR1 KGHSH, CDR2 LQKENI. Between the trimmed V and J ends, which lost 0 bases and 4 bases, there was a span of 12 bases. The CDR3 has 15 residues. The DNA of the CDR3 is TGTGCCAGCTCACCACCGAACAGGGCCCTCTATGGCTACACCTTC. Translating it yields CASSPPNRALYGYTF.

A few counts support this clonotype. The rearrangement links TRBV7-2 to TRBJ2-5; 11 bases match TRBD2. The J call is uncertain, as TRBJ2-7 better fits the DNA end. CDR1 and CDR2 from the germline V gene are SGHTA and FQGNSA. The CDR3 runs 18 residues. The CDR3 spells CASSPNPLLAGEWGEQYF. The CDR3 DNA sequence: TGTGCCAGCAGCCCGAATCCTTTACTAGCGGGAGAATGGGGCGAGCAGTACTTC.

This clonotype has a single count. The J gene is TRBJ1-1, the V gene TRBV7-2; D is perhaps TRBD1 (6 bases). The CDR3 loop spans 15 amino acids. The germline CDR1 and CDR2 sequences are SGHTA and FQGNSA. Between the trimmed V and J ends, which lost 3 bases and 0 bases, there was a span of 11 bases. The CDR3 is CASSLDSGLNTEAFF. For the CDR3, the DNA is TGTGCCAGCAGCTTGGACAGCGGTCTGAACACTGAAGCTTTCTTT.

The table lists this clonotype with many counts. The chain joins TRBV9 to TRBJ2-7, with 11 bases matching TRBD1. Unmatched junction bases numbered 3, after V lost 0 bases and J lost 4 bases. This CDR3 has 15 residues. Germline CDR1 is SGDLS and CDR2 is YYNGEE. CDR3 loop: CASSVGGQGAYEQYF. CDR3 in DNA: TGTGCCAGCAGCGTAGGTGGACAGGGGGCGTACGAGCAGTACTTC.

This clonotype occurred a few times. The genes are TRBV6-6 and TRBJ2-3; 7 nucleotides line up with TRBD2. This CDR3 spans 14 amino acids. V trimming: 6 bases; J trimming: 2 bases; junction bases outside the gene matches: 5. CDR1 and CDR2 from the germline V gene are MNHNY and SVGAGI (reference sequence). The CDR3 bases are TGTGCCAGCAGGCGGAGCGGGATCACAGATACGCAGTATTTT. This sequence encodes CASRRSGITDTQYF.

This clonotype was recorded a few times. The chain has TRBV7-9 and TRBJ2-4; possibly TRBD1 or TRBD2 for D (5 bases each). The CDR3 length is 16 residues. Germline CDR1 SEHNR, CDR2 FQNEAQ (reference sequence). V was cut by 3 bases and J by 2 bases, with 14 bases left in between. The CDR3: CASSLGAGTSKNIQYF. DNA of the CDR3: TGTGCCAGCAGCTTGGGTGCCGGGACGTCCAAAAACATTCAGTACTTC.

The CDR3 nucleotides are TGTGCCAGCAGTTTACTGGGACAGGGGGACTACGAGCAGTACTTC. Protein: CASSLLGQGDYEQYF. V and J are TRBV27 and TRBJ2-7; 11 nucleotides agree with TRBD1. The ends lost 2 bases at V and 3 bases at J; junction bases unmatched: 3. Germline loops: CDR1 MNHEY, CDR2 SMNVEV (reference sequence). The CDR3 extends over 15 amino acids.

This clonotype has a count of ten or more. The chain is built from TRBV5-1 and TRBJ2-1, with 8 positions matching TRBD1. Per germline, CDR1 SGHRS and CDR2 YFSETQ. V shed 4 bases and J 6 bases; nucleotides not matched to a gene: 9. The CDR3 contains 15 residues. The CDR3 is CASSLQDRVFNEQFF. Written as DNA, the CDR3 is TGCGCCAGCAGCCTCCAGGACAGGGTTTTCAATGAGCAGTTCTTC.

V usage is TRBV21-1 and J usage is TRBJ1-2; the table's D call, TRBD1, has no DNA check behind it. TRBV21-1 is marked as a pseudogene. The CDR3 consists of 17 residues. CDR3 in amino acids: CASSTPGQPPRNYGYTF. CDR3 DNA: TGTGCCAGCAGCACCCCGGGACAGCCTCCGCGGAACTATGGCTACACCTTC.

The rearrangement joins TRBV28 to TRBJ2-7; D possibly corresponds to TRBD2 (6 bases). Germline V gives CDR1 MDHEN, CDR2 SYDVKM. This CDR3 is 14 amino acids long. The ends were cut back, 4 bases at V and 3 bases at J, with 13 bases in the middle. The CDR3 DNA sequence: TGTGCCAGCAGTTCTCTTGGGGGAGGCTACGAGCAGTACTTC. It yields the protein CASSSLGGGYEQYF.

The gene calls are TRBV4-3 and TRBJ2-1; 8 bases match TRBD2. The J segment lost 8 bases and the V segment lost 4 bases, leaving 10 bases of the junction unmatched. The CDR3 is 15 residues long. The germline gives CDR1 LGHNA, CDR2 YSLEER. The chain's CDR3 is CASSRRGGAEDEQFF. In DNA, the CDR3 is TGCGCCAGCAGCCGTCGGGGGGGGGCCGAGGATGAGCAGTTCTTC.

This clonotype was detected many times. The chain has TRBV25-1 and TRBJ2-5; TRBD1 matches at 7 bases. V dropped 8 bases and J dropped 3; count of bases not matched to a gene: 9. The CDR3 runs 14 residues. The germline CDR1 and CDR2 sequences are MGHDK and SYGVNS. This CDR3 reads CASLSTGYKETQYF. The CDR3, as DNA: TGTGCCAGCCTCTCGACAGGGTACAAAGAGACCCAGTACTTC.

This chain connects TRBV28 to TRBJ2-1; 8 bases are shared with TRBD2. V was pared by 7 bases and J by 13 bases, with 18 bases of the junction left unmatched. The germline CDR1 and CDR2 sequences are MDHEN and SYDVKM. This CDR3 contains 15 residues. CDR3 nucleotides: TGTGCCAGCAAAGGTAGCGGGACCACCCAAGAGACCCAGTTCTTC. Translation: CASKGSGTTQETQFF.

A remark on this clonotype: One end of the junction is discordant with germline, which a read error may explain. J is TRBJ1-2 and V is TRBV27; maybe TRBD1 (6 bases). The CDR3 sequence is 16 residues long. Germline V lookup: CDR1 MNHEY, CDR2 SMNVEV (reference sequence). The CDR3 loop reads CASSADSRSSNYGYTF. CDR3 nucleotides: TGCGCCAGCAGTGCGGACAGTCGGAGTTCTAACTATGGCTACACCTTC.